A single sample gave rise to the 4 T cell receptor beta chains below, sequenced in a study of memory CD4+ T cells and cytomegalovirus serostatus (dated by TCRdb to about 2019). Library generation was performed with the immunoSEQ multiplex PCR assay. The table was pulled from immuneACCESS by TCRdb, which kept in-frame rearrangements only. Such tables lose some clones; where checked, under half of the loss comes from unresolved V genes, and the rest has no known cause. The sample table contains tens of thousands of clones; only one count was recorded for about 80% of them. Approximately 4.5% of the sample is taken by the ten largest. Single viable CD3+CD4+CD8-CD45RO+ cells were sorted as memory CD4+ T cells on a FACSAria II. Sequencing was done on a sample of memory CD4+ T cells from blood. Receptors originate from an adult in good health and CMV-seropositive.

The V and J genes are TRBV28 and TRBJ2-5; TRBD2 might be the D (6 bases). The CDR3 loop spans 14 amino acids. The germline gives CDR1 MDHEN, CDR2 SYDVKM. With 1 base removed from V and 10 bases from J, the gap between germline ends came to 16 bases. The CDR3 loop reads CASSLSVRVGGQYF. The DNA for the CDR3 is TGTGCCAGCAGTTTATCGGTCAGGGTGGGAGGCCAGTACTTC.

The chain carries TRBV11-3 and TRBJ2-5, with a possible D match to TRBD1 (6 bases). V lost 5 bases, J lost 2 bases, and 12 bases lay in between. The germline V gene encodes CDR1 SGHNT and CDR2 YENEEA. This CDR3 contains 14 residues. CDR3 region: CASSQSRGQETQYF. The CDR3 region has the DNA TGTGCCAGCAGCCAAAGTAGGGGGCAAGAGACCCAGTACTTC. Using reference TRBV11-3 and TRBJ2-5 for the parts outside the CDR3, the full variable domain is EAGVVQSPRYKIIEKKQPVAFWCNPISGHNTLYWYLQNLGQGPELLIRYENEEAVDDSQLPKDRFSAERLKGVDSTLKIQPAELGDSAVYLCASSQSRGQETQYFGPGTRLLVL.

The chain couples TRBV9 to TRBJ2-4; D may be TRBD2 (5 bases). Per the germline V gene, CDR1 is SGDLS and CDR2 is YYNGEE. Trimming cost V 4 bases and J 6 bases, with 11 bases left between them. This CDR3 contains 13 residues. The CDR3 DNA follows: TGTGCCAGCAGCCTGGGAGTAGGAAACATTCAGTACTTC. It specifies CASSLGVGNIQYF.

The rearrangement joins TRBV2 to TRBJ2-5; D is undetermined. The CDR3 consists of 12 residues. V shed 3 bases and J shed 7 bases, with 9 bases lying between them. Germline loops: CDR1 SNHLY, CDR2 FYNNEI. Here the CDR3 reads CASSEGIGTQYF. CDR3 bases: TGTGCCAGCAGTGAGGGCATCGGGACCCAGTACTTC. Based on the CDR3 plus reference TRBV2 and TRBJ2-5, the full variable domain is EPEVTQTPSHQVTQMGQEVILRCVPISNHLYFYWYRQILGQKVEFLVSFYNNEISEKSEIFDDQFSVERPDGSNFTLKIRSTKLEDSAMYFCASSEGIGTQYFGPGTRLLVL.